The 10 T cell receptor beta chains below were found in one sample sequenced in a study of T cell responses to AZD1222 COVID-19 vaccine. Some clones are missing from TCRdb's copy, which holds only in-frame ones; the method was immunoSEQ multiplex PCR. The sample lists 130,000 or so clones, nearly 90% occurring once. The sample was peripheral blood, taken 28 days after the second AZD1222 dose. The source is an adult who received the AZD1222 COVID-19 vaccine.

The CDR3 DNA reads as TGCAGCGTTGCCCCAGGGGGAGGCTACACCTTC. It encodes CSVAPGGGYTF. The V gene is TRBV29-1, the J gene TRBJ1-2, with 7 bases identical to TRBD1. CDR3 length equals 11 residues. Germline V CDR1 and CDR2: SQVTM, ANQGSEA. The V segment lost 4 bases and the J segment 8 bases; nucleotides outside the gene matches: 4.

The chain combines TRBV9 with TRBJ1-5; possibly TRBD1 for D (5 bases). Germline lookup yields CDR1 SGDLS and CDR2 YYNGEE. Between the trimmed V and J ends, which lost 1 base and 0 bases, there was a span of 5 bases. The CDR3 is 14 amino acids. The CDR3 loop reads CASSVTGSNQPQHF. The CDR3 DNA reads as TGTGCCAGCAGCGTAACAGGTAGCAATCAGCCCCAGCATTTT.

The gene calls are TRBV6-2 or TRBV6-3 and TRBJ2-3; 8 bases line up with TRBD2. This CDR3 comprises 16 residues. Germline assignment: CDR1 MNHEY and CDR2 SVGEGT. Trimming cost V 5 bases and J 2 bases; bases outside gene matches: 9. The CDR3 bases are TGTGCCAGCAGTCCCTGGGCGGGGGGCCACACAGATACGCAGTATTTT. It specifies CASSPWAGGHTDTQYF.

The chain joins TRBV24-1 to TRBJ2-6; possibly TRBD1 for D (6 bases). This CDR3 spans 19 amino acids. CDR1 and CDR2 from the germline V gene are KGHDR and SFDVKD. V was clipped by 1 base and J by 1 base, with 16 bases between them. DNA of the CDR3: TGTGCCACCAGTGATTTTGGGGCTTCAGGGGAGTCTGGGGCCAACGTCCTGACTTTC. This gives the protein CATSDFGASGESGANVLTF.

V gene TRBV2 combines with J gene TRBJ1-1; the D is unclear. Germline V gene lookup returns CDR1 SNHLY and CDR2 FYNNEI. The CDR3 runs to 13 residues. V lost 8 bases and J lost 0, with 10 bases in between. CDR3: CASALTLNTEAFF. In nucleotides, the CDR3 is TGTGCCAGCGCGCTGACTTTGAACACTGAAGCTTTCTTT.

V usage is TRBV5-6 and J usage is TRBJ1-2; 8 nucleotides match TRBD1. The CDR3 is 15 residues long. V shed 5 bases, J shed 8 bases, and the junction held 14 bases outside the gene matches. CDR1 is SGHDT and CDR2 is YYEEEE in the germline V gene. In nucleotides, the CDR3 is TGTGCCAGCAGGAACCTTCCGGGACAGGTCGTCGGCTACACCTTC. Translation gives CASRNLPGQVVGYTF.

Of note for this clone: The same CDR3 is also encoded by other DNA sequences in this sample. This CDR3 reads CASSREGTAGIGYTF. The CDR3 DNA follows: TGCGCCAGCAGTCGAGAGGGAACGGCAGGGATCGGCTACACCTTC. The chain has TRBV5-1 and TRBJ1-2; tentative D call: TRBD1 (5 bases). The CDR3 contains 15 residues. Deletions cut 5 bases from V and 8 bases from J, with 22 bases between. Germline-derived CDR1 and CDR2 are SGHRS and YFSETQ.

The chain has TRBV5-8 and TRBJ2-7; 9 nucleotides line up with TRBD1. Trimming removed 4 bases from V and 3 bases from J; junction bases left unmatched: 5. The CDR3 spans 14 residues. Germline loops: CDR1 SGHTS, CDR2 YDEGEE. The CDR3 nucleotides read TGTGCCAGCAGCAGGACAGGGGTTGTCTACGAGCAGTACTTC. This translates into CASSRTGVVYEQYF.

The chain joins TRBV6-5 to TRBJ1-3; TRBD1 agrees at 8 bases. This CDR3 has 15 residues. Losses at the gene ends were 6 bases for V and 0 bases for J; bases not matched to a gene: 4. In germline, CDR1 is MNHEY, CDR2 SVGAGI. The CDR3 spells CASRTGDSSGNTIYF. Here the CDR3 DNA reads TGTGCCAGCAGGACAGGGGACAGCTCTGGAAACACCATATATTTT.

The rearrangement uses TRBV12-3 or TRBV12-4 and TRBJ2-7, with unresolved D. V lost 6 bases and J 2 bases, leaving 11 bases between the germline ends. CDR3 length: 13 residues. The CDR3 nucleotides are TGTGCCAGCAGACCGACAAACGCCTACGAGCAGTACTTC. Residues: CASRPTNAYEQYF.